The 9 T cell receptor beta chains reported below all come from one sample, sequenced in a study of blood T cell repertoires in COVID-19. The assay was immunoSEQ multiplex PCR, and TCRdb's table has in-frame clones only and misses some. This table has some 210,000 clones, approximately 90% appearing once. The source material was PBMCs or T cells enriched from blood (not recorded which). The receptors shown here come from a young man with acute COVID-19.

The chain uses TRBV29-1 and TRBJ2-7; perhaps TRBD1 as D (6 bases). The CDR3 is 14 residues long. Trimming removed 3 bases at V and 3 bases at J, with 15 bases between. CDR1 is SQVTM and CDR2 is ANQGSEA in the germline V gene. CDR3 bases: TGCAGCGTTGATGGTGGCAGGGGTTTCTACGAGCAGTACTTC. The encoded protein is CSVDGGRGFYEQYF.

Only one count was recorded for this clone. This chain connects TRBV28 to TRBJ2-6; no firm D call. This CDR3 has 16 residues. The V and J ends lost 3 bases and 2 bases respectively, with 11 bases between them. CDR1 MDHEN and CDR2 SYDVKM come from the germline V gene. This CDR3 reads CASSLEGQAGANVLTF. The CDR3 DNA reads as TGTGCCAGCAGTTTGGAAGGTCAGGCTGGGGCCAACGTCCTGACTTTC.

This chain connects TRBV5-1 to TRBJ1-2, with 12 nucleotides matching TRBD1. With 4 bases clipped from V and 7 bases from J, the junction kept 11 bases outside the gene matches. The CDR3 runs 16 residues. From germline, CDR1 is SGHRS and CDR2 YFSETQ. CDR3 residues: CASSPSPGTGGGGYTF. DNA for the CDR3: TGCGCCAGCAGCCCCAGTCCCGGGACAGGGGGCGGTGGCTACACCTTC.

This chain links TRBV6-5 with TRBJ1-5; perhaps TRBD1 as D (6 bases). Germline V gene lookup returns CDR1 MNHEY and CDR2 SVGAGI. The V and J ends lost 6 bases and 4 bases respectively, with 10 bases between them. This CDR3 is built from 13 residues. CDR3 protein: CASRRQANQPQHF. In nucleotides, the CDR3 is TGTGCCAGCAGGAGACAGGCGAATCAGCCCCAGCATTTT.

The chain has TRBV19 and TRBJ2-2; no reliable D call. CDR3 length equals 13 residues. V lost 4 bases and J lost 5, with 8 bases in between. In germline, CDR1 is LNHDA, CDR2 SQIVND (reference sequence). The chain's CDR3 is CASSSGVTGELFF. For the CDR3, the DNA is TGTGCCAGTAGTAGCGGAGTAACCGGGGAGCTGTTTTTT.

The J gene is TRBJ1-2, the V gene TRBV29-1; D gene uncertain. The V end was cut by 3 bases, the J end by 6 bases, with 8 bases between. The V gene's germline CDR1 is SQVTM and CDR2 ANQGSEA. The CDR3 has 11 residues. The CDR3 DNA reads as TGCAGCGTTGACGGCGGGAATGGCTACACCTTC. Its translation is CSVDGGNGYTF.

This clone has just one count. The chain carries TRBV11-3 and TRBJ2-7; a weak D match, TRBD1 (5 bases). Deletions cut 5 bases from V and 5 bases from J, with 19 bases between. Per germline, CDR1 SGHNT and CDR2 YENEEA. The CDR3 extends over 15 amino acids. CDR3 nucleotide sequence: TGTGCCAGCAGCCCATTTGAAGGGGCGAGCAACGAGCAGTACTTC. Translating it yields CASSPFEGASNEQYF.

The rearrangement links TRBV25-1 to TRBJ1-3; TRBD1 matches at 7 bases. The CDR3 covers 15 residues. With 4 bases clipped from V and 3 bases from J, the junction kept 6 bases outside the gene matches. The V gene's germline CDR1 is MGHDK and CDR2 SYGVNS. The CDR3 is CASSATGQGGNTIYF. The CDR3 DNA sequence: TGTGCCAGCAGTGCGACAGGGCAAGGTGGAAACACCATATATTTT. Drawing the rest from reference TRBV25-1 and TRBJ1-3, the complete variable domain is EADIYQTPRYLVIGTGKKITLECSQTMGHDKMYWYQQDPGMELHLIHYSYGVNSTEKGDLSSESTVSRIRTEHFPLTLESARPSHTSQYLCASSATGQGGNTIYFGEGSWLTVV.

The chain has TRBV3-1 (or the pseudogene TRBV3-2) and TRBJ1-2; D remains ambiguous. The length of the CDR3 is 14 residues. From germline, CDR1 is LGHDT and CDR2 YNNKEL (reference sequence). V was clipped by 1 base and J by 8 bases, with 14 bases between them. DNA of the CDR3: TGTGCCAGCAGCCAAGGTTCAGGCATCGGAGGCTACACCTTC. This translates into CASSQGSGIGGYTF.